Listed below are T cell receptor beta chains from one sample, sequenced in a study of cytomegalovirus exposure and HLA in healthy donors. Profiled with immunoSEQ multiplex PCR; TCRdb holds only in-frame clones, not every one. The sample contains over 200,000 clones, 88% of which appear only once. Sequenced: PBMCs. The origin of the receptors is a woman aged 18-29 years in good health and CMV-seronegative. Both conserved end residues are part of each CDR3. The D gene is left open where the match is weak. Size is omitted from some rows. Given values are once, few, many or a class for expanded clones.

TRBV5-6,-,-,TRBJ2-7,TGTGCCAGCCAAACGCGGCTGGACACTTCCTACGAGCAGTACTTC,CASQTRLDTSYEQYF
TRBV29-1,once,TRBD1,TRBJ1-4,TGCAGCGTTTCAGGACAGGCAACTAATGAAAAACTGTTTTTT,CSVSGQATNEKLFF
TRBV7-9,-,-,TRBJ2-6,TGTGCCAGCAGCTTAGGTGGGGCGCACGGGGCCAACGTCCTGACTTTC,CASSLGGAHGANVLTF
TRBV9,-,-,TRBJ2-7,TGTGCCAGCAGCGTGACCGGGACTGAGTCCTACGAGCAGTACTTC,CASSVTGTESYEQYF
TRBV7-3,-,TRBD2,TRBJ2-7,TGTGCCAGCAGCTCAATCCAGGGGACTAGCGGGACTGGCACATTATCCTACGAGCAGTACTTC,CASSSIQGTSGTGTLSYEQYF
TRBV7-2,-,TRBD2,TRBJ2-3,TGTGCCAGCAGCCCAGGACTAGCGGGAGGGTATAGGACAGATACGCAGTATTTT,CASSPGLAGGYRTDTQYF
TRBV6-1,medium-sized,-,TRBJ1-1,TGTGCCAGCGCGGGAGGGGAGGTCACTGAAGCTTTCTTT,CASAGGEVTEAFF
TRBV4-2,-,TRBD2,TRBJ2-7,TGTGCCAGCAGCCAGGGCCTTAGGCGGGAGGGGTCCCGTACCTACGAGCAGTACTTC,CASSQGLRREGSRTYEQYF
TRBV19,-,-,TRBJ2-6,TGTGCCAGTAGTATTGGAGTGTCTGGGGCCAACGTCCTGACTTTC,CASSIGVSGANVLTF
TRBV4-2,-,-,TRBJ2-3,TGTGCCAGCAGCCAAGGGATTCGGGGAAGCACAGATACGCAGTATTTT,CASSQGIRGSTDTQYF
TRBV6-4,-,TRBD2,TRBJ2-1,TGTGCCAGCAGTGAGAGGACTAGCGGGAGCGATGAGCAGTTCTTC,CASSERTSGSDEQFF
TRBV7-6,-,-,TRBJ2-7,TGTGCCAGCAGCTTAGACGAGGCCCGGTACGAGCAGTACTTC,CASSLDEARYEQYF
TRBV7-9,once,TRBD2,TRBJ2-7,TGTGCCAGCGGGACCCTCGCGGGAGGCCGATACGAGCAGTACTTC,CASGTLAGGRYEQYF
TRBV27,-,-,TRBJ1-1,TGTGCCAGCAGACATTGGCTGGTCACTGAAGCTTTCTTT,CASRHWLVTEAFF
TRBV28,-,-,TRBJ2-7,TGTGCCAGCAGTTCCGACGACAGATACGAGCAGTACTTC,CASSSDDRYEQYF
TRBV5-5,-,TRBD1,TRBJ2-5,TGTGCCAGCAGCCTCGCCGGGACAGGGGAAGAGACCCAGTACTTC,CASSLAGTGEETQYF
TRBV7-9,once,TRBD1,TRBJ1-5,TGTGCCAGCAGCTTAGCATCAGGGGGCCAGCCCCAGCATTTT,CASSLASGGQPQHF
TRBV5-4,-,-,TRBJ2-1,TGTGCCAGCACCATACTAGCAAGCAATGAGCAGTTCTTC,CASTILASNEQFF
TRBV2,-,TRBD2,TRBJ2-5,TGTGCCAGCACTGGACTAGCGGGAGAGGAGACCCAGTACTTC,CASTGLAGEETQYF
TRBV28,-,-,TRBJ2-7,TGTGCCAGCAGTTCCCCAGCGGAACTGGTCTCCTACGAGCAGTACTTC,CASSSPAELVSYEQYF
TRBV21-1,-,-,TRBJ2-3,TGTGCCAGCGCCCCCGGACAGGAAGACACAGATACGCAGTATTTT,CASAPGQEDTDTQYF
TRBV4-1,-,TRBD1,TRBJ2-7,TGCGCCAGCAGCCAAGGGACAGGGGACTCCTACGAGCAGTACTTC,CASSQGTGDSYEQYF
TRBV5-4,-,TRBD2,TRBJ2-1,TGTGCCAGCAGCTTGGGACTAGCGCGGAATGAGCAGTTCTTC,CASSLGLARNEQFF
TRBV5-1,-,TRBD1,TRBJ2-1,TGCGCCAGCAGCGGGACAGGGACCCCGTACAATGAGCAGTTCTTC,CASSGTGTPYNEQFF